This T cell receptor beta chain comes out of a study of identifying expanded T cells in peripheral blood (dated 2019 in TCRdb). The study in broad terms: Separate aliquots of the same genomic DNA pool were sequenced to produce technical replicates, and four replicates were compared in pairs.

No immune events, such as infections, were documented for the healthy donors during the collection period. Time-dependent variance in a beta-binomial model of T-cell clone differential abundance was calibrated using healthy-donor blood repertoires as a training cohort. The training cohort included around ten healthy donors, of whom 3 were female and 7 were male. On average the donors were around 41 years old, and their ages spanned roughly 29 to 64 years. Obtained from a commercial supplier, whole blood was collected from each healthy donor at three time points set two to three weeks apart. Genomic DNA was extracted from unsorted whole blood for immunosequencing. TCRbeta CDR3 regions were profiled with the immunoSEQ Assay using bias-controlled multiplex PCR amplification of genomic DNA. The authors' pipeline ran thus. To quantify the absolute abundance of each unique TCRbeta CDR3 region, the sequences were collapsed and filtered. Two models were used to test differential abundance: a binomial model (Fisher-equivalent) and a beta-binomial model that adds time-dependent variance fitted from healthy donors. Clones with fewer than 5 combined templates were removed, and a clone was called differentially abundant if the clone's Benjamini-Hochberg FDR was below 0.01. In the beta-binomial model, variance was expressed as a function of the total template count across the two samples, in the form v = (b*log(k)+a)^2. This immuneACCESS table, as held by TCRdb, lists in-frame sequences with V and J called but not all clones. Of the missing ones, under half trace to an unresolved V gene in checked studies; the others have no known cause. That table gives V, J and clone size, and the DNA gave D and trimming. For this sample the table gives tens of thousands of clones, of which about four fifths were detected only once. The ten biggest clones cover roughly 21% of the sample.

The paper's findings and limits, for the study overall: The authors expected that biological variance in healthy repertoires might rise further over much longer intervals, such as months to years. About 1.1 differentially abundant clones were flagged by the binomial model between technical replicates, whereas about 15 and 19 were flagged over two weeks and four weeks, respectively. Variance in clone template counts between roughly two-week samples significantly increased with total template count across all healthy donors. Both the number of clones called differentially abundant and the false-positive rate were significantly reduced by the beta-binomial model across all healthy-donor time intervals.

A remark on this clone: This clone's antigen is unknown. No quality values exist for individual bases; no much larger clone is one base distant.

The germline V gene yields SNHLY for CDR1 and FYNNEI for CDR2. Taken from cysteine to phenylalanine, the CDR3 has 17 residues. Only the CDR3 DNA stays, 51 bases, in frame from base 1. V loses 3 bases at its end and J loses 1 base; junction bases beyond the gene matches: 5. The specimen was blood. The chain is encoded by TRBV2 joined to TRBJ2-3; 12 bases in the middle match TRBD2. The TCR was taken from a person between 18 and 75 years old in good health. The DNA sequence is as follows: TGTGCCAGCAGTGAGTTGGCTAGCGGGAGGGGCACAGATACGCAGTATTTT. Its protein is CASSELASGRGTDTQYF.